This T cell receptor beta chain is drawn from a study of graft-versus-host responses after intestinal transplantation. Whole-study context: Induction with anti-thymocyte globulin, then tacrolimus and steroids for 2 to 3 years, was given to all recipients.

Whole-study results and caveats: GvH clones were found in recipient marrow; some appeared first in ileum or blood. With peak circulating GvH clone levels came an association with early post-transplant HvG declines.

Comment on this clone: Its antigen is as yet unknown.

Generated by immunoSEQ multiplex PCR, the TCRdb table keeps only in-frame clones and is missing some. The sample carries under 90,000 clones, roughly 89% recorded once. In germline, CDR1 is ENHRY, CDR2 SYGVKD. V lost 5 bases, J lost 0 bases, and 11 bases lay in between. The CDR3 contains 15 residues. The input for sequencing was unstimulated CD8+ T cells sorted from spleen or lymph node cells, taken before transplant. This sequence was found in a human donor who was the organ donor for an intestinal transplant. The chain links TRBV10-3 to TRBJ2-1; D remains ambiguous. The DNA for the CDR3 is TGTGCCATCAGTCGAGGTCGACGCTCCTACAATGAGCAGTTCTTC. Its translation: CAISRGRRSYNEQFF.